The 24 T cell receptor beta chains below all came from one sample that was sequenced in a study of CD8+ T cells in alopecia areata. cDNA prepared by RNA extraction and subsequent reverse transcription served as the template for sequencing. Only in-frame clones appear in the TCRdb table, and some are missing; sequencing was by immunoSEQ multiplex PCR. The data show 90,000 or so clones, about 44% seen once. The treatment denotes: oral pan-JAK inhibitor, 5-10 mg twice daily. This specimen was CD8+ T cells sorted from blood, taken at week 24, from a patient treated with tofacitinib. Receptor source: a human donor with alopecia areata.

The rearrangement links TRBV14 to TRBJ1-2, with a tentative D call TRBD1 (5 bases). The germline gives CDR1 SGHDN, CDR2 FVKESK. The ends were cut back, 0 bases at V and 1 base at J, with 12 bases in the middle. The CDR3 runs 16 residues. CDR3 in amino acids: CASSQDRKGINYGYTF. The DNA for the CDR3 is TGTGCCAGCAGCCAAGATAGGAAGGGGATTAACTATGGCTACACCTTC.

The V and J genes are TRBV25-1 and TRBJ2-4; D possibly matches TRBD1 or TRBD2 (6 bases each). V lost 2 bases to trimming and J lost 0 bases, with 11 bases between them. The CDR3 runs 16 residues. Germline CDR1 and CDR2: MGHDK and SYGVNS. The CDR3 reads CASSEKGGLAKNIQYF. CDR3 sequence (DNA): TGTGCCAGCAGTGAAAAAGGGGGGTTAGCCAAAAACATTCAGTACTTC.

The chain recombines TRBV9 with TRBJ2-7; 8 bases fit TRBD2. CDR1 and CDR2 (germline): SGDLS, YYNGEE. The J segment lost 4 bases and the V segment lost 5 bases, leaving 11 bases of the junction unmatched. The CDR3 has 15 residues. The CDR3 sequence: CASSPGAGGIYEQYF. The CDR3 DNA follows: TGTGCCAGCAGTCCCGGGGCGGGAGGTATTTACGAGCAGTACTTC.

The chain uses TRBV29-1 and TRBJ2-1; D not resolved. Germline CDR1 SQVTM, CDR2 ANQGSEA. V was cut by 6 bases and J by 5 bases, with 14 bases left in between. The length of the CDR3 is 13 residues. DNA for the CDR3: TGCAGCGTGAGGAATGGCAAAGACAATGAGCAGTTCTTC. As protein: CSVRNGKDNEQFF.

This rearrangement joins TRBV29-1 to TRBJ2-2; a weak D match, TRBD1 (6 bases). The CDR3 runs to 13 residues. Germline V gene data show CDR1 as SQVTM and CDR2 as ANQGSEA. V gave up 7 bases and J gave up 1 base, with 10 bases separating them. Here the CDR3 reads CSAQTGNTGELFF. The CDR3 DNA is TGCAGCGCCCAGACAGGGAACACCGGGGAGCTGTTTTTT.

The chain is built from TRBV21-1 and TRBJ2-5; TRBD2, the D gene given by the table, was not confirmed from the DNA. TRBV21-1 is a pseudogene. The CDR3 totals 13 residues. Here the CDR3 reads CASRVIAGETQYF. The CDR3, as DNA: TGTGCCAGCAGGGTGATAGCGGGGGAGACCCAGTACTTC.

This clone came up a few times. V is TRBV18 and J is TRBJ2-5; D is possibly TRBD2 (6 bases). The CDR3 extends over 15 amino acids. V was shortened by 2 bases and J by 3 bases, with 13 bases between the two germline ends. CDR1 and CDR2 from the germline V gene are KGHSH and LQKENI. The CDR3 DNA reads TGTGCCAGCTCACCAGGAGGGGCGCGGGAAGAGACCCAGTACTTC. Translating gives CASSPGGAREETQYF.

The genes are TRBV9 and TRBJ2-3, with D possibly TRBD1 on 5 matching bases. Trimming shortened V by 5 bases and J by 4 bases, and 14 bases separated the two germline ends. This CDR3 is built from 14 residues. Germline values: CDR1 SGDLS, CDR2 YYNGEE. As DNA, the CDR3 is TGTGCCAGCAGTGGGGCAGGGTTTTCAGATACGCAGTATTTT. This sequence encodes CASSGAGFSDTQYF. The full variable domain, with the rest looked up from reference TRBV9 and TRBJ2-3, is DSGVTQTPKHLITATGQRVTLRCSPRSGDLSVYWYQQSLDQGLQFLIQYYNGEERAKGNILERFSAQQFPDLHSELNLSSLELGDSALYFCASSGAGFSDTQYFGPGTRLTVL.

This clone was counted ten times or more. The chain combines TRBV10-2 with TRBJ2-2; D may match TRBD1 or TRBD2 (6 bases each). Germline V lookup: CDR1 WSHSY, CDR2 SAAADI. This CDR3 region has 14 residues. V gave up 8 bases and J gave up 3 bases, with 13 bases separating them. CDR3 in DNA: TGCGCCAGCGGGGGGACACCCGACACCGGGGAGCTGTTTTTT. Protein product: CASGGTPDTGELFF.

This rearrangement joins TRBV27 to TRBJ1-1; D call uncertain. Germline V gene lookup returns CDR1 MNHEY and CDR2 SMNVEV (reference sequence). CDR3 length: 14 amino acids. V shed 4 bases and J shed 5 bases, with 14 bases lying between them. CDR3: CASSYRGGLTEAFF. The CDR3 DNA reads as TGTGCCAGCAGTTACCGGGGAGGGCTAACTGAAGCTTTCTTT.

This sequence joins TRBV9 and TRBJ2-7; 7 bases agree with TRBD1. Germline assignment: CDR1 SGDLS and CDR2 YYNGEE. The CDR3 spans 14 residues. The junction had 6 bases not matched to a gene; V was cut back by 0 bases and J by 6 bases. CDR3 region: CASSVGKGAGEQYF. Here the CDR3 DNA reads TGTGCCAGCAGCGTAGGGAAGGGGGCAGGCGAGCAGTACTTC.

Here the CDR3 reads CASSQPSGAETQYF. In DNA form, the CDR3 reads TGCGCCAGCAGCCAACCATCTGGCGCCGAGACCCAGTACTTC. The chain has TRBV4-1 and TRBJ2-5; D not resolved. The CDR3 runs 14 residues. In germline, CDR1 is MGHRA, CDR2 YSYEKL. Trimming cost V 2 bases and J 5 bases, with 12 bases left between them.

This rearrangement joins TRBV6-5 to TRBJ2-3; D is undetermined. Trimming removed 2 bases from V and 0 bases from J, with 3 bases in between. The CDR3 loop spans 13 amino acids. CDR1 is MNHEY and CDR2 is SVGAGI in the germline V gene. The CDR3 sequence: CASSYDSTDTQYF. For the CDR3, the DNA is TGTGCCAGCAGTTACGACAGCACAGATACGCAGTATTTT.

This clone was detected many times. CDR3 amino acids: CAWSAALNEQFF. DNA of the CDR3: TGTGCCTGGAGTGCAGCGTTGAATGAGCAGTTCTTC. This chain links TRBV30 with TRBJ2-1; D not resolved. The CDR3 totals 12 residues. Trimming removed 1 base from V and 7 bases from J, with 8 bases in between. The germline V gene encodes CDR1 GTSNPN and CDR2 SVGIG (reference sequence).

This rearrangement joins TRBV2 to TRBJ2-7; the D gene is possibly TRBD1 (5 bases). The CDR3 runs 17 residues. V was shortened by 3 bases and J by 0 bases, with 18 bases between the two germline ends. The germline V gene encodes CDR1 SNHLY and CDR2 FYNNEI. The CDR3 sequence is CASSEEGRVSSSYEQYF. CDR3 bases: TGTGCCAGCAGTGAGGAAGGCAGGGTTTCGTCCTCCTACGAGCAGTACTTC.

The sample holds a few counts of this clone. J is TRBJ2-1 and V is TRBV11-2, with no clear D. Germline V gene data show CDR1 as SGHAT and CDR2 as FQNNGV. The V and J ends lost 6 bases and 4 bases respectively, with 13 bases between them. The length of the CDR3 is 14 residues. The CDR3 DNA is TGTGCCAGCAGTCGGGTGGGGTGGTACAATGAGCAGTTCTTC. This gives the protein CASSRVGWYNEQFF.

There are a few counts of this clone. This chain connects TRBV29-1 to TRBJ2-7, with D maybe TRBD1 (7 bases). Looked up from germline, CDR1 is SQVTM and CDR2 is ANQGSEA. Trimming pared 2 bases from V and 3 bases from J, leaving 14 bases between. This CDR3 has 14 residues. CDR3 sequence: CSVEIRQGGYEQYF. CDR3 coding DNA: TGCAGCGTTGAAATTCGACAGGGAGGCTACGAGCAGTACTTC.

There are a few counts of this clone. The chain couples TRBV5-4 to TRBJ1-5; D not resolved. V was pared by 1 base and J by 6 bases, with 14 bases between. The CDR3 contains 15 residues. In germline, CDR1 is SGHNT, CDR2 YYREEE (reference sequence). CDR3 sequence reads: CASSLSALKSQPQHF. The DNA of the CDR3 is TGTGCCAGCAGCTTGTCCGCCTTAAAAAGTCAGCCCCAGCATTTT.

The gene calls are TRBV2 and TRBJ2-7; D perhaps matches TRBD2 (6 bases). The CDR3 has 12 residues. The germline CDR1 and CDR2 sequences are SNHLY and FYNNEI. With 7 bases removed from V and 2 bases from J, the gap between germline ends came to 9 bases. The CDR3 region has the DNA TGTGCCAGCATCGGGGGTCCCTACGAGCAGTACTTC. Translated: CASIGGPYEQYF.

The J gene is TRBJ2-1, the V gene TRBV19, with D possibly being TRBD1 or TRBD2 (6 bases each). The CDR3 runs to 15 residues. V was trimmed by 3 bases and J by 3 bases, leaving 12 bases between them. CDR1 and CDR2 from the germline V gene are LNHDA and SQIVND (reference sequence). The CDR3 protein is CASSIGGGSYNEQFF. Written as DNA, the CDR3 is TGTGCCAGTAGTATCGGGGGCGGCAGCTACAATGAGCAGTTCTTC.

This chain connects TRBV5-1 to TRBJ2-5, with 14 bases matching TRBD2. The CDR3 is 16 amino acids. Per the germline V gene, CDR1 is SGHRS and CDR2 is YFSETQ. The V segment lost 4 bases and the J segment 2 bases; nucleotides outside the gene matches: 4. Here the CDR3 DNA reads TGCGCCAGCAGCCGGGGACTAGCGGGGGTACAAGAGACCCAGTACTTC. This encodes CASSRGLAGVQETQYF.

This chain uses TRBV27 with TRBJ2-7; the D gene is possibly TRBD1 (7 bases). Germline values: CDR1 MNHEY, CDR2 SMNVEV (reference sequence). This CDR3 contains 14 residues. Trimming pared 2 bases from V and 2 bases from J, leaving 10 bases between. The CDR3 loop reads CASSLAGQPYEQYF. The CDR3 nucleotides read TGTGCCAGCAGTTTAGCGGGACAGCCCTACGAGCAGTACTTC.

The chain links TRBV27 to TRBJ2-7, with 11 bases lining up with TRBD2. Germline V gene sequence: CDR1 MNHEY, CDR2 SMNVEV (reference sequence). The CDR3 has 15 amino acids. The V gene end was trimmed by 6 bases and the J gene end by 3 bases; junction bases not matched to a gene: 7. The CDR3 sequence: CASRLGTSGNYEQYF. DNA for the CDR3: TGTGCCAGCAGACTCGGGACTAGCGGAAACTACGAGCAGTACTTC.

This chain joins TRBV9 and TRBJ2-5; perhaps TRBD2 as D (6 bases). CDR3 length: 13 amino acids. Trimming pared 4 bases from V and 2 bases from J, leaving 9 bases between. Germline V CDR1 and CDR2: SGDLS, YYNGEE. CDR3 protein: CASSPRGQETQYF. The CDR3 DNA reads as TGTGCCAGCAGCCCCCGGGGGCAAGAGACCCAGTACTTC.